A single sample is the source of the 23 T cell receptor beta chains below, sequenced in a study of OX40 agonist ivuxolimab in advanced cancers. Profiled with immunoSEQ multiplex PCR; TCRdb holds only in-frame clones, not every one. The sample carries roughly 80,000 clones, around 80% recorded once. Sequenced material: CD4+ or CD8+ T cells sorted from blood, taken in a trial of the OX40 agonist ivuxolimab. Every receptor here comes from an adult with an advanced solid tumor such as melanoma, head and neck, liver or kidney cancer.

J is TRBJ1-2 and V is TRBV5-4; no clear D gene. Per germline, CDR1 SGHNT and CDR2 YYREEE (reference sequence). The CDR3 has 14 residues. V was trimmed by 0 bases and J by 5 bases, leaving 11 bases between them. CDR3: CASSLDPGSYGYTF. CDR3 DNA: TGTGCCAGCAGCTTGGATCCAGGATCTTATGGCTACACCTTC.

This rearrangement joins TRBV5-4 to TRBJ2-2; no firm D call. Per the germline V gene, CDR1 is SGHNT and CDR2 is YYREEE (reference sequence). The length of the CDR3 is 13 residues. Trimming stripped 1 base from V and 6 bases from J, with 7 bases between. Written as DNA, the CDR3 is TGTGCCAGCAGCTTGCCAGGATCCGGGGAGCTGTTTTTT. It translates to CASSLPGSGELFF.

The chain combines TRBV19 with TRBJ1-1; D uncertain. The CDR3 is 15 amino acids. Germline CDR1 reads LNHDA; CDR2 reads SQIVND (reference sequence). V was trimmed by 1 base and J by 4 bases, leaving 13 bases between them. The CDR3 loop is CASSIVRIGGTEAFF. CDR3 coding DNA: TGTGCCAGTAGTATAGTGCGGATTGGAGGCACTGAAGCTTTCTTT.

This clone appeared a single time. The chain carries TRBV4-3 and TRBJ2-7; no clear D gene. Trimming took 6 bases from V and 4 from J, leaving 13 bases between them. The CDR3 is made up of 13 amino acids. Germline CDR1 LGHNA, CDR2 YSLEER. The CDR3 DNA follows: TGCGCCAGCAGTCTTCAGGCCGGGTACGAGCAGTACTTC. Amino acid sequence: CASSLQAGYEQYF.

The chain carries TRBV5-1 and TRBJ2-5, with TRBD1 identical over 9 bases. Germline V gene sequence: CDR1 SGHRS, CDR2 YFSETQ. The CDR3 covers 14 residues. V shed 4 bases, J shed 5 bases, and the junction held 6 bases outside the gene matches. This CDR3 is CASSQQGAGETQYF. CDR3 in DNA: TGCGCCAGCAGCCAACAGGGGGCGGGGGAGACCCAGTACTTC.

There are a few counts of this clone. The V call is TRBV19, the J call TRBJ2-1; the match to TRBD1 covers 7 bases. CDR3 length: 17 residues. The V segment lost 4 bases and the J segment 3 bases; nucleotides outside the gene matches: 12. Germline lookup yields CDR1 LNHDA and CDR2 SQIVND (reference sequence). The CDR3 DNA follows: TGTGCCAGTAGTAGGACCGAGGGACAGCCCTACTACAATGAGCAGTTCTTC. Translated, it gives CASSRTEGQPYYNEQFF.

The V and J genes are TRBV5-6 and TRBJ1-6; 9 positions agree with TRBD1. Germline values: CDR1 SGHDT, CDR2 YYEEEE. The CDR3 runs to 14 residues. Losses at the gene ends were 3 bases for V and 8 bases for J; bases not matched to a gene: 3. This chain's CDR3 is CASSWGQGDSPLHF. Written as DNA, the CDR3 is TGTGCCAGCAGCTGGGGACAGGGAGATTCACCCCTCCACTTT.

The rearrangement joins TRBV10-2 to TRBJ2-1, with unresolved D. The CDR3 loop spans 17 amino acids. V was clipped by 5 bases and J by 6 bases, with 23 bases between them. Germline-derived CDR1 and CDR2 are WSHSY and SAAADI. This CDR3 is CASSRTRTVVGSNEQFF. The CDR3 nucleotides read TGCGCCAGCAGTCGGACGCGTACAGTCGTGGGGTCCAATGAGCAGTTCTTC.

CDR3 DNA sequence: TGTGCCAGCAGCTTGGGTAGCGGGGGGGCCGGAGAGACCCAGTACTTC. Protein product: CASSLGSGGAGETQYF. The chain has TRBV5-4 and TRBJ2-5, with 11 bases that match TRBD2. The CDR3 is made up of 16 amino acids. Germline V gene lookup returns CDR1 SGHNT and CDR2 YYREEE (reference sequence). The V and J ends lost 0 bases and 4 bases, in that order; junction bases with no gene match: 5.

The chain has TRBV30 and TRBJ2-5; D not resolved. V was clipped by 2 bases and J by 2 bases, with 12 bases between them. This CDR3 is built from 14 residues. Germline values: CDR1 GTSNPN, CDR2 SVGIG (reference sequence). In nucleotides, the CDR3 is TGTGCCTGGAGTCCGGGTCTACAACAAGAGACCCAGTACTTC. Translated: CAWSPGLQQETQYF.

The CDR3 sequence is CASSLAGLVYNEQFF. CDR3 nucleotides: TGTGCCAGCAGCTTGGCCGGACTGGTATACAATGAGCAGTTCTTC. This chain uses TRBV5-6 with TRBJ2-1; the D gene is possibly TRBD2 (5 bases). V was trimmed by 0 bases and J by 4 bases, leaving 11 bases between them. The CDR3 extends over 15 amino acids. Germline values: CDR1 SGHDT, CDR2 YYEEEE.

V usage is TRBV18 and J usage is TRBJ2-1; no clear D. The CDR3 is made up of 16 amino acids. The V end was cut by 6 bases, the J end by 1 base, with 16 bases between. In germline, CDR1 is KGHSH, CDR2 LQKENI. The CDR3 spells CASSPPGVGSYNEQFF. DNA for the CDR3: TGTGCCAGCTCCCCGCCCGGAGTTGGTTCCTACAATGAGCAGTTCTTC.

The chain couples TRBV6-5 to TRBJ1-1, with D unresolved. Trimming took off 4 bases at V and 3 bases at J, with 12 bases between the two ends. This CDR3 is built from 14 residues. In germline, CDR1 is MNHEY, CDR2 SVGAGI. The CDR3 DNA is TGTGCCAGCAGTTCCTCGGGGTATGACACTGAAGCTTTCTTT. Protein sequence: CASSSSGYDTEAFF.

This chain connects TRBV16 to TRBJ1-2, with D perhaps matching TRBD1 (5 bases). Looked up from germline, CDR1 is KGHSY and CDR2 is FQNENV. The CDR3 spans 13 residues. The V end lost 0 bases, the J end lost 7 bases, and 9 bases lay between the germline ends. The CDR3 loop is CASSQSEQGGYTF. DNA of the CDR3: TGTGCCAGCAGCCAATCTGAGCAGGGTGGCTACACCTTC. The full variable domain, in which reference TRBV16 and TRBJ1-2 provide the parts outside the CDR3, is GEEVAQTPKHLVRGEGQKAKLYCAPIKGHSYVFWYQQVLKNEFKFLISFQNENVFDETGMPKERFSAKCLPNSPCSLEIQATKLEDSAVYFCASSQSEQGGYTFGSGTRLTVV.

The J gene is TRBJ2-5, the V gene TRBV9; 10 bases are a match to TRBD2. The CDR3 runs 16 residues. Germline CDR1 SGDLS, CDR2 YYNGEE. Trimming removed 0 bases from V and 5 bases from J; junction bases left unmatched: 7. The CDR3, as DNA: TGTGCCAGCAGCGTAGGAAGCGGGGGGGCGTTGGAGACCCAGTACTTC. This sequence encodes CASSVGSGGALETQYF. The whole variable domain, remainder taken from reference TRBV9 and TRBJ2-5, is DSGVTQTPKHLITATGQRVTLRCSPRSGDLSVYWYQQSLDQGLQFLIQYYNGEERAKGNILERFSAQQFPDLHSELNLSSLELGDSALYFCASSVGSGGALETQYFGPGTRLLVL.

This chain joins TRBV10-2 and TRBJ2-7; tentatively, D is TRBD1 (5 bases). With 3 bases removed from V and 0 bases from J, the gap between germline ends came to 12 bases. CDR1 WSHSY and CDR2 SAAADI come from the germline V gene. The CDR3 contains 15 residues. The CDR3 nucleotides read TGCGCCAGCAGTGATAGGTCAGGGCACTCCTACGAGCAGTACTTC. It codes for CASSDRSGHSYEQYF.

The V and J genes are TRBV18 and TRBJ2-3; the match to TRBD2 covers 8 bases. The CDR3 loop spans 16 amino acids. The germline CDR1 and CDR2 sequences are KGHSH and LQKENI. V gave up 4 bases and J gave up 1 base; unmatched junction bases: 7. This chain's CDR3 is CASSRGRAGGTDTQYF. CDR3 nucleotides: TGTGCCAGCTCACGAGGACGAGCGGGGGGCACAGATACGCAGTATTTT.

The chain combines TRBV6-6 with TRBJ2-7, with D hard to call. V dropped 3 bases and J dropped 4 bases, with 7 bases sitting between them. Per germline, CDR1 MNHNY and CDR2 SVGAGI (reference sequence). This CDR3 comprises 12 residues. CDR3 sequence reads: CASSYGWYEQYF. CDR3 sequence (DNA): TGTGCCAGCAGTTATGGTTGGTACGAGCAGTACTTC.

This sequence joins TRBV15 and TRBJ2-3, with D tentatively TRBD2 (5 bases). Germline lookup yields CDR1 LNHNV and CDR2 YYDKDF (reference sequence). Trimming took off 5 bases at V and 2 bases at J, with 17 bases between the two ends. The CDR3 sequence is 16 residues long. The CDR3 is CATSGFGTGNTDTQYF. As DNA, the CDR3 is TGTGCCACCAGCGGTTTCGGAACGGGAAACACAGATACGCAGTATTTT.

The sample holds a few counts of this clone. The chain recombines TRBV5-1 with TRBJ2-2; unclear D gene. Germline V gives CDR1 SGHRS, CDR2 YFSETQ. The CDR3 sequence is 12 residues long. V was shortened by 6 bases and J by 5 bases, with 8 bases between the two germline ends. The CDR3 nucleotides are TGCGCCAGCAACCCCCAGACCGGGGAGCTGTTTTTT. Protein: CASNPQTGELFF.

This rearrangement joins TRBV19 to TRBJ1-1, with D maybe TRBD1 (5 bases). The CDR3 runs to 13 residues. V lost 4 bases, J lost 0 bases, and 6 bases lay in between. Germline V CDR1 and CDR2: LNHDA, SQIVND (reference sequence). CDR3 in DNA: TGTGCCAGTAGTACAGGGCTGAACACTGAAGCTTTCTTT. Protein: CASSTGLNTEAFF.

The chain carries TRBV29-1 and TRBJ2-7; D may correspond to TRBD1 or TRBD2 (5 bases each). V lost 3 bases and J lost 2, with 11 bases in between. Germline V lookup: CDR1 SQVTM, CDR2 ANQGSEA. The CDR3 consists of 13 residues. For the CDR3, the DNA is TGCAGCGTTGATGGAGAGGGGACCTACGAGCAGTACTTC. It codes for CSVDGEGTYEQYF.

The V call is TRBV5-4, the J call TRBJ1-1; TRBD1 matches at 9 bases. V trimming: 0 bases; J trimming: 5 bases; junction bases outside the gene matches: 2. This CDR3 has 14 amino acids. Germline V lookup: CDR1 SGHNT, CDR2 YYREEE (reference sequence). The chain's CDR3 is CASSLDRGQTEAFF. CDR3 DNA: TGTGCCAGCAGCTTGGACAGGGGGCAAACTGAAGCTTTCTTT.